Here is one TCR beta chain with its context. Trimming left V 0 bases short and J 5 bases short, with 4 bases between. Germline V lookup: CDR1 SNHLY, CDR2 FYNNEI. The CDR3 totals 12 residues. This entry is derived from a study of T cell responses to AZD1222 COVID-19 vaccine. TCRdb's table, derived via immunoSEQ multiplex PCR, lists solely in-frame clones and lacks some. The data contain approximately 180,000 clones, approximately 90% of them singletons. The sequence was collected from an adult in good health. The chain is built from TRBV2 and TRBJ1-2; D gene unclear. The sequences come from peripheral blood, collected on day 0 of AZD1222 vaccination. The CDR3 region is CASSEALYGYTF. CDR3 DNA sequence: TGTGCCAGCAGTGAAGCGCTTTATGGCTACACCTTC. Together with reference TRBV2 and TRBJ1-2, the CDR3 gives the full variable domain: EPEVTQTPSHQVTQMGQEVILRCVPISNHLYFYWYRQILGQKVEFLVSFYNNEISEKSEIFDDQFSVERPDGSNFTLKIRSTKLEDSAMYFCASSEALYGYTFGSGTRLTVV.